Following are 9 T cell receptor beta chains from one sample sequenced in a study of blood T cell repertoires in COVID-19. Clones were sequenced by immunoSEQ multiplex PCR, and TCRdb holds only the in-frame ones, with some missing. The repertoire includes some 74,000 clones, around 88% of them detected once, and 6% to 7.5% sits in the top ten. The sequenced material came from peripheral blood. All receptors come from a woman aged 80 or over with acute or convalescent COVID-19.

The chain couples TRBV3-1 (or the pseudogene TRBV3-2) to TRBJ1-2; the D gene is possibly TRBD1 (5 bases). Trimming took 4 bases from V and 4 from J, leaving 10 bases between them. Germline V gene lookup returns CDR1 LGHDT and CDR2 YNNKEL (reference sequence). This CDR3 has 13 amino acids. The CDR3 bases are TGTGCCAGCAGCCTTCGGGGGAGCTATGGCTACACCTTC. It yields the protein CASSLRGSYGYTF.

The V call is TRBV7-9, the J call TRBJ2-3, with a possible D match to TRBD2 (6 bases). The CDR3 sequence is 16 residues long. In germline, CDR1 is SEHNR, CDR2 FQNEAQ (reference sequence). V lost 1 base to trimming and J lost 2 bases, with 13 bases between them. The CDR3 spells CASSLGAGRTTDTQYF. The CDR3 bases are TGTGCCAGCAGCTTAGGGGCGGGACGTACCACAGATACGCAGTATTTT.

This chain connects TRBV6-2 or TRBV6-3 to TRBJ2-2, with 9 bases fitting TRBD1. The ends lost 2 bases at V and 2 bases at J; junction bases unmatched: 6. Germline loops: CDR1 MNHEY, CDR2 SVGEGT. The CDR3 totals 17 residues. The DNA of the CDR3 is TGTGCCAGCAGTTACACGCCGGGACAGGGTAACACCGGGGAGCTGTTTTTT. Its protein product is CASSYTPGQGNTGELFF.

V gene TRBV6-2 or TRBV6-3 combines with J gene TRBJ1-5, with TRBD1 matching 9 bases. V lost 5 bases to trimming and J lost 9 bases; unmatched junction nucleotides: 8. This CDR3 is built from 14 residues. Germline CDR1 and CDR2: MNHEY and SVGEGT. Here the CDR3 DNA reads TGTGCCAGCAGTGCTACGGGACAGGGCTTGCCCCAGCATTTT. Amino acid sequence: CASSATGQGLPQHF.

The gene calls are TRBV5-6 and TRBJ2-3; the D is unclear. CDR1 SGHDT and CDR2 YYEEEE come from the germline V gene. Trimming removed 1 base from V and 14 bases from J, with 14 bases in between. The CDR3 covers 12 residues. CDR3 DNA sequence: TGTGCCAGCAGCTTGTCCGACTCCCCGGTGTATTTT. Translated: CASSLSDSPVYF.

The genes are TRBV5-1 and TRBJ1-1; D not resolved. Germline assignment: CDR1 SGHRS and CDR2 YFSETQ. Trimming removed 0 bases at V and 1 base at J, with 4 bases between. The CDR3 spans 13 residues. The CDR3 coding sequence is TGCGCCAGCAGCTTGGCCCAGAACACTGAAGCTTTCTTT. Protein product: CASSLAQNTEAFF.

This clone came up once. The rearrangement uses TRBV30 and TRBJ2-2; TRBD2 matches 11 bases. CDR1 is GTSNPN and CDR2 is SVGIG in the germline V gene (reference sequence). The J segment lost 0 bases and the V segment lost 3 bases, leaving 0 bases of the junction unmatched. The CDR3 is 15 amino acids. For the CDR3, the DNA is TGTGCCTGGAGGACTAGCGGGGCGAACACCGGGGAGCTGTTTTTT. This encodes CAWRTSGANTGELFF.

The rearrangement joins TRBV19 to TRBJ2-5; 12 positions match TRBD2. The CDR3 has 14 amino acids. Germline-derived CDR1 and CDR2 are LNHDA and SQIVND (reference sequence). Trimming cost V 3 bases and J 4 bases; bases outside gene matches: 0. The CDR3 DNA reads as TGTGCCAGTAGTATGACTAGCGGGGGAGAGACCCAGTACTTC. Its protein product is CASSMTSGGETQYF.

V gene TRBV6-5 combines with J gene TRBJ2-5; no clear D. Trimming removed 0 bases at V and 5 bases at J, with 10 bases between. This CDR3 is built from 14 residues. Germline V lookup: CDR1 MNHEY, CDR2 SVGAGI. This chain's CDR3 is CASSYSIAGETQYF. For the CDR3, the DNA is TGTGCCAGCAGTTACTCGATAGCCGGCGAGACCCAGTACTTC.